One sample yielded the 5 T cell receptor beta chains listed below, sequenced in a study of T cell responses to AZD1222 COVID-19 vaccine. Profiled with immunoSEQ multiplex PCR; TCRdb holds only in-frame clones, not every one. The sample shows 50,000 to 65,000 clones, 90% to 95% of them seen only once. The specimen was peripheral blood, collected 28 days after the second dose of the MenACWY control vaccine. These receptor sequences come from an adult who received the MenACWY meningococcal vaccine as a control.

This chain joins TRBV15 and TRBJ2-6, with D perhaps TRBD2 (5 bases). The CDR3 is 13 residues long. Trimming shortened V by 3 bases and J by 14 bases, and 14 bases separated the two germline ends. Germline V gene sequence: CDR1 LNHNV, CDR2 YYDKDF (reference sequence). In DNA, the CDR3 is TGTGCCACCAGCAGCGGACTGGGCTGGATCCTGACTTTC. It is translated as CATSSGLGWILTF.

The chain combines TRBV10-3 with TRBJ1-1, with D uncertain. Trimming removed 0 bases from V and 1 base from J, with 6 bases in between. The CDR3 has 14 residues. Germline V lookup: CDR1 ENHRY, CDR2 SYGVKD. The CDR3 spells CAISESGGNTEAFF. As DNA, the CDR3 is TGTGCCATCAGTGAGTCAGGAGGGAACACTGAAGCTTTCTTT.

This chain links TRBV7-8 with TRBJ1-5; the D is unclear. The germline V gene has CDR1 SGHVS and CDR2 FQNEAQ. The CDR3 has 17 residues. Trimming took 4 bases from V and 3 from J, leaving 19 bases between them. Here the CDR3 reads CASSSSDPWIPNQPQHF. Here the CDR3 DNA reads TGTGCCAGCAGCTCCAGCGACCCATGGATACCCAATCAGCCCCAGCATTTT.

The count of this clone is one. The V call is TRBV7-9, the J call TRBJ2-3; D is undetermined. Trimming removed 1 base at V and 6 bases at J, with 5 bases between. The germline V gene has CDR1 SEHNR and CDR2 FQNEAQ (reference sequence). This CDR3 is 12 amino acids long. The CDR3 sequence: CASSLDGDTQYF. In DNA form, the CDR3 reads TGTGCCAGCAGCTTAGATGGGGATACGCAGTATTTT.

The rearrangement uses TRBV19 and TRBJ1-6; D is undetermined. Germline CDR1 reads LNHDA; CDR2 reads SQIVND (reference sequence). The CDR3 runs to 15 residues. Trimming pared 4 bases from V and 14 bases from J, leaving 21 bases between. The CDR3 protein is CASSTLTWGSVSLHF. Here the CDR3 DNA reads TGTGCCAGTAGTACTCTAACCTGGGGATCGGTATCCCTCCACTTT.